This entry describes one T cell receptor (beta chain). Its antigen remains unknown. V lost 0 bases, J lost 0 bases, and 17 bases lay in between. The CDR3 length is 18 residues. Germline assignment: CDR1 WSHSY and CDR2 SAAADI. The table came from immunoSEQ multiplex PCR; TCRdb's copy has only in-frame clones and leaves some out. The profile covers over 45,000 clones, with roughly nine tenths appearing a single time and around 13% taken by the ten largest. The data were obtained in a study of T cell responses to AZD1222 COVID-19 vaccine. Overall study results and limits: Seropositivity was recorded at baseline in only a handful of AZD1222 recipients. Repertoires were obtained solely post-peak T cell response. Donor demographics were predominantly white British with a female majority; clonal diversity may be underestimated.

Combined were second doses at about 4 or about 12 weeks. The chain is built from TRBV10-2 and TRBJ2-5; a possible D gene is TRBD2 (7 bases). Sequenced here: peripheral blood, sampled 28 days after the second AZD1222 dose. The sequence was obtained from an adult who received the AZD1222 COVID-19 vaccine. CDR3 in amino acids: CASSESGAGTIHQETQYF. CDR3 bases: TGCGCCAGCAGTGAGTCGGGGGCGGGGACTATTCACCAAGAGACCCAGTACTTC.